The 22 T cell receptor beta chains in this list originate from one sample, sequenced in a study of CD8 T cells in ankylosing spondylitis. Study-level findings and limits: For ankylosing spondylitis blood, a TCR beta motif of seven to nine highly homologous variants appeared characteristic.

Antigen specificity for these receptors is unknown. TCRdb re-called the 5' RACE reads with MiXCR, one entry per CDR3 protein. The table shows hundreds of thousands of distinct CDR3 sequences, with approximately 12% occurring only once. Material for sequencing was blood, either unsorted or a sorted T cell fraction (not recorded which). The receptors were gathered from a male donor with ankylosing spondylitis.

The chain recombines TRBV11-2 with TRBJ2-5; D not certain. Trimming stripped 4 bases from V and 2 bases from J, with 8 bases between. Per germline, CDR1 SGHAT and CDR2 FQNNGV. This CDR3 is 13 amino acids long. CDR3 in amino acids: CASSYQAQETQYF. CDR3 in DNA: TGTGCCAGCAGCTATCAGGCGCAAGAGACCCAGTACTTC.

The chain recombines TRBV29-1 with TRBJ2-1; 7 bases align to TRBD2. CDR1 and CDR2 from the germline V gene are SQVTM and ANQGSEA. The CDR3 is made up of 11 amino acids. Written as DNA, the CDR3 is TGCACCCTAGCGGATACAAATGAGCAGTTCTTC. The encoded protein is CTLADTNEQFF.

This clonotype has only a few counts. The chain links TRBV7-9 to TRBJ1-3; D gene uncertain. Germline V gene sequence: CDR1 SEHNR, CDR2 FQNEAQ (reference sequence). CDR3 length: 15 amino acids. The V gene lost 1 base and the J gene lost 3 bases, with 10 bases spanning the gap. This CDR3 reads CASSLEGGGGNTIYF. In nucleotides, the CDR3 is TGTGCCAGCAGCTTAGAGGGCGGCGGTGGAAACACCATATATTTT.

The J gene is TRBJ2-7, the V gene TRBV9; TRBD2 matches at 13 bases. The CDR3 is made up of 15 amino acids. The V and J ends lost 0 bases and 5 bases, in that order; junction bases with no gene match: 2. Germline V gene data show CDR1 as SGDLS and CDR2 as YYNGEE. The CDR3 bases are TGTGCCAGCAGCGTAGGACTAGCGGGGGGCCACGAGCAGTACTTC. Amino acids: CASSVGLAGGHEQYF. The entire variable domain, with the rest obtained from reference TRBV9 and TRBJ2-7, is as follows: DSGVTQTPKHLITATGQRVTLRCSPRSGDLSVYWYQQSLDQGLQFLIQYYNGEERAKGNILERFSAQQFPDLHSELNLSSLELGDSALYFCASSVGLAGGHEQYFGPGTRLTVT.

This clonotype was seen ten or more times. The chain uses TRBV9 and TRBJ2-5, with TRBD1 identical over 7 bases. V lost 0 bases and J lost 5; bases outside the gene matches: 4. From germline, CDR1 is SGDLS and CDR2 YYNGEE. The length of the CDR3 is 14 residues. The CDR3: CASSVAQGEETQYF. The CDR3 DNA is TGTGCCAGCAGCGTAGCGCAGGGGGAGGAGACCCAGTACTTC.

Only a few counts were recorded for this clonotype. The chain is built from TRBV30 and TRBJ2-3; 9 bases map to TRBD2. Germline V gene sequence: CDR1 GTSNPN, CDR2 SVGIG (reference sequence). The CDR3 contains 15 residues. With 3 bases clipped from V and 2 bases from J, the junction kept 6 bases outside the gene matches. The DNA of the CDR3 is TGTGCCTGGAGGTCCGGGACTAGCCCCACAGATACGCAGTATTTT. Protein sequence: CAWRSGTSPTDTQYF.

This chain joins TRBV11-2 and TRBJ2-3; the D is unclear. Looked up from germline, CDR1 is SGHAT and CDR2 is FQNNGV. This CDR3 contains 17 residues. The ends were cut back, 0 bases at V and 2 bases at J, with 15 bases in the middle. CDR3 sequence reads: CASSLEWRPEPTDTQYF. In nucleotides, the CDR3 is TGTGCCAGCAGCTTAGAATGGCGTCCGGAACCCACAGATACGCAGTATTTT.

Ten or more counts support this clonotype. The J gene is TRBJ1-1, the V gene TRBV5-1; 7 bases fit TRBD1. With 5 bases clipped from V and 1 base from J, the junction kept 11 bases outside the gene matches. The germline CDR1 and CDR2 sequences are SGHRS and YFSETQ. The CDR3 is made up of 16 amino acids. The CDR3 sequence is CASRAGQGGPNTEAFF. In DNA, the CDR3 is TGCGCCAGCAGAGCGGGGCAGGGGGGCCCGAACACTGAAGCTTTCTTT.

There are a few counts of this clonotype. The chain uses TRBV25-1 and TRBJ2-3, with 7 bases lining up with TRBD1. Germline V lookup: CDR1 MGHDK, CDR2 SYGVNS. V lost 6 bases, J lost 2 bases, and 20 bases stayed unmatched. CDR3 size: 19 residues. CDR3 nucleotide sequence: TGTGCCAGCAGCAGGGACAGTTGGGTCTTCTCGTACTACACAGATACGCAGTATTTT. Its translation is CASSRDSWVFSYYTDTQYF.

This clonotype was counted a few times. V and J are TRBV19 and TRBJ2-6; no clear D. Germline V CDR1 and CDR2: LNHDA, SQIVND (reference sequence). The CDR3 spans 14 residues. The V gene lost 5 bases and the J gene lost 0 bases, with 5 bases spanning the gap. CDR3 in DNA: TGTGCCAGTAGTCAAGTCTCTGGGGCCAACGTCCTGACTTTC. Translating it yields CASSQVSGANVLTF.

This clonotype has at least ten counts. CDR3 bases: TGCAGCGGTGGGGCAACAGGGCTTCAAGAGACCCAGTACTTC. It translates to CSGGATGLQETQYF. The chain employs TRBV29-1 and TRBJ2-5; a possible D gene is TRBD1 (6 bases). The ends were cut back, 7 bases at V and 2 bases at J, with 17 bases in the middle. The CDR3 covers 14 residues. CDR1 and CDR2 (germline): SQVTM, ANQGSEA.

This clonotype appeared many times. The rearrangement joins TRBV7-8 to TRBJ2-2; D is unresolved. The V and J ends lost 2 bases and 7 bases respectively, with 8 bases between them. The germline CDR1 and CDR2 sequences are SGHVS and FQNEAQ. CDR3 length: 13 residues. The chain's CDR3 is CASSLIRSGELFF. CDR3 DNA: TGTGCCAGCAGCTTAATACGGAGCGGGGAGCTGTTTTTT.

The chain employs TRBV15 and TRBJ1-1; D uncertain. Germline lookup yields CDR1 LNHNV and CDR2 YYDKDF (reference sequence). CDR3 length: 13 residues. With 5 bases removed from V and 10 bases from J, the gap between germline ends came to 17 bases. In DNA, the CDR3 is TGTGCCACCAGCCCCCGGAGGAGGATGGGAGCTTTCTTT. Protein product: CATSPRRRMGAFF.

This clonotype has just a few counts. The chain combines TRBV12-3 or TRBV12-4 with TRBJ2-5; D is unresolved. The CDR3 is 13 amino acids. Trimming cost V 4 bases and J 7 bases, with 13 bases left between them. The CDR3, as DNA: TGTGCCAGCAGTTGGTCGACTGCCGCGACCCAGTACTTC. Its translation is CASSWSTAATQYF.

The table lists this clonotype with a few counts. This chain connects TRBV5-1 to TRBJ2-2; D is undetermined. This CDR3 region has 13 residues. V lost 3 bases and J lost 3, with 6 bases in between. Germline lookup yields CDR1 SGHRS and CDR2 YFSETQ. CDR3 bases: TGCGCCAGCAGCTCCCTTGACACCGGGGAGCTGTTTTTT. Its translation: CASSSLDTGELFF. The full variable domain, with the rest looked up from reference TRBV5-1 and TRBJ2-2, is KAGVTQTPRYLIKTRGQQVTLSCSPISGHRSVSWYQQTPGQGLQFLFEYFSETQRNKGNFPGRFSGRQFSNSRSEMNVSTLELGDSALYLCASSSLDTGELFFGEGSRLTVL.

The table lists this clonotype with many counts. The chain recombines TRBV7-2 with TRBJ1-2, with D perhaps matching TRBD1 (5 bases). V lost 0 bases to trimming and J lost 4 bases, with 9 bases between them. The CDR3 is made up of 14 amino acids. Germline lookup yields CDR1 SGHTA and CDR2 FQGNSA. The CDR3 sequence: CASSLATGLYGYTF. Here the CDR3 DNA reads TGTGCCAGCAGCTTAGCGACGGGACTCTATGGCTACACCTTC.

This clonotype showed up just once. This chain joins TRBV30 and TRBJ1-4, with no clear D. Germline values: CDR1 GTSNPN, CDR2 SVGIG (reference sequence). The CDR3 contains 16 residues. Trimming shortened V by 4 bases and J by 0 bases, and 15 bases separated the two germline ends. As DNA, the CDR3 is TGTGCCTGGAATGCAGGTTGGACTGCAACTAATGAAAAACTGTTTTTT. It encodes CAWNAGWTATNEKLFF.

This clonotype appeared a few times. V gene TRBV5-5 combines with J gene TRBJ2-3; the match to TRBD2 covers 10 bases. Germline lookup yields CDR1 SGHKS and CDR2 YYEKEE (reference sequence). The ends lost 4 bases at V and 8 bases at J; junction bases unmatched: 7. This CDR3 has 14 amino acids. CDR3: CASSNLAGEGTQYF. The CDR3 bases are TGTGCCAGCAGCAACCTAGCGGGAGAGGGTACGCAGTATTTT.

A few counts support this clonotype. The chain has TRBV20-1 and TRBJ2-7; 10 bases line up with TRBD2. This CDR3 has 13 residues. V gave up 6 bases and J gave up 6 bases; unmatched junction bases: 8. Looked up from germline, CDR1 is DFQATT and CDR2 is SNEGSKA (reference sequence). CDR3 sequence: CSANSGRIGEQYF. CDR3 coding DNA: TGCAGTGCAAATAGCGGGAGGATCGGCGAGCAGTACTTC.

This clonotype showed up just a few times. This chain uses TRBV6-1 with TRBJ1-2; D may be TRBD1 (6 bases). Trimming removed 1 base from V and 1 base from J, with 10 bases in between. CDR1 is MNHNS and CDR2 is SASEGT in the germline V gene. The CDR3 is made up of 15 amino acids. CDR3 bases: TGTGCCAGCAGTGAAGGGACAGCCTTTAACTATGGCTACACCTTC. Translation: CASSEGTAFNYGYTF.

The chain recombines TRBV27 with TRBJ2-6, with 8 nucleotides matching TRBD1. This CDR3 has 20 amino acids. The V and J ends lost 4 bases and 3 bases, in that order; junction bases with no gene match: 17. CDR1 is MNHEY, CDR2 SMNVEV, per germline (reference sequence). The DNA for the CDR3 is TGTGCCAGCAGTTCATGGACAGGGATGGATGCAGCTGGTGGGGCCAACGTCCTGACTTTC. Translated: CASSSWTGMDAAGGANVLTF.

The chain joins TRBV3-1 to TRBJ2-2; D may correspond to TRBD1 or TRBD2 (6 bases each). The germline V gene encodes CDR1 LGHDT and CDR2 YNNKEL (reference sequence). Deletions cut 7 bases from V and 0 bases from J, with 12 bases between. The length of the CDR3 is 15 residues. CDR3 region: CASTRGLANTGELFF. The CDR3 DNA reads TGTGCCAGCACCCGGGGGCTAGCGAACACCGGGGAGCTGTTTTTT.